The 7 T cell receptor beta chains listed next were all sequenced from one sample in a study of blood T cell repertoires in COVID-19. Generated by immunoSEQ multiplex PCR, the TCRdb table keeps only in-frame clones and is missing some. The sample holds 40,000 to 50,000 clones; roughly nine tenths are singletons and the top ten take roughly 21%. The sequenced sample consisted of peripheral blood. These receptors originate from a middle-aged man with active COVID-19.

The V call is TRBV28, the J call TRBJ2-2; D is perhaps TRBD1 (5 bases). Trimming removed 3 bases at V and 3 bases at J, with 11 bases between. The CDR3 totals 15 residues. Per germline, CDR1 MDHEN and CDR2 SYDVKM. The CDR3 loop is CASSFSGKDTGELFF. CDR3 in DNA: TGTGCCAGCAGTTTCTCAGGGAAGGACACCGGGGAGCTGTTTTTT. The variable domain in full, with the rest retrieved from reference TRBV28 and TRBJ2-2, is DVKVTQSSRYLVKRTGEKVFLECVQDMDHENMFWYRQDPGLGLRLIYFSYDVKMKEKGDIPEGYSVSREKKERFSLILESASTNQTSMYLCASSFSGKDTGELFFGEGSRLTVL.

The V gene is TRBV6-6, the J gene TRBJ2-5; 7 bases match TRBD1. This CDR3 comprises 14 residues. Germline loops: CDR1 MNHNY, CDR2 SVGAGI (reference sequence). Trimming took 7 bases from V and 9 from J; bases not matched to a gene: 14. The CDR3 loop reads CASTLTGALSPQYF. As DNA, the CDR3 is TGTGCCAGCACCCTTACAGGGGCTCTCTCGCCCCAGTACTTC.

By sample fraction, this clone is medium-sized (0.01 to 0.1%). The CDR3 nucleotides read TGCGCCAGCAGTGAGGCCAGGGGCCTGAGGAGCTCCTACAATGAGCAGTTCTTC. Its translation: CASSEARGLRSSYNEQFF. The rearrangement links TRBV10-1 to TRBJ2-1; a weak D match, TRBD1 (6 bases). V was pared by 2 bases and J by 0 bases, with 17 bases between. The CDR3 spans 18 residues. The V gene's germline CDR1 is WNHNN and CDR2 SYGVQD (reference sequence).

J is TRBJ2-1 and V is TRBV24-1, with D tentatively TRBD2 (5 bases). This CDR3 has 16 residues. Trimming removed 5 bases from V and 4 bases from J, with 17 bases in between. Germline V gene sequence: CDR1 KGHDR, CDR2 SFDVKD. The CDR3 nucleotides are TGTGCCACCAGTGCGGCAGTCACAACGGGGTACAATGAGCAGTTCTTC. It specifies CATSAAVTTGYNEQFF.

The chain links TRBV18 to TRBJ2-5, with D possibly being TRBD1 (6 bases). This CDR3 has 14 amino acids. Trimming removed 3 bases at V and 1 base at J, with 9 bases between. Germline V gene data show CDR1 as KGHSH and CDR2 as LQKENI. CDR3 region: CASSPLGAQETQYF. CDR3 sequence (DNA): TGTGCCAGCTCACCCCTGGGGGCCCAAGAGACCCAGTACTTC.

The rearrangement links TRBV6-5 to TRBJ1-1, with D uncertain. The germline V gene has CDR1 MNHEY and CDR2 SVGAGI. This CDR3 has 14 residues. V shed 0 bases and J shed 1 base, with 6 bases lying between them. The CDR3 region is CASSYSSRNTEAFF. CDR3 DNA: TGTGCCAGCAGTTACTCGTCGCGGAACACTGAAGCTTTCTTT.

The rearrangement uses TRBV6-2 or TRBV6-3 and TRBJ2-7; 7 nucleotides agree with TRBD2. The junction had 7 bases not matched to a gene; V was cut back by 2 bases and J by 0 bases. This CDR3 is built from 16 residues. Germline-derived CDR1 and CDR2 are MNHEY and SVGEGT. In DNA, the CDR3 is TGTGCCAGCAGTTACCCTAGCGGAAGGAGCTCCTACGAGCAGTACTTC. Protein product: CASSYPSGRSSYEQYF.